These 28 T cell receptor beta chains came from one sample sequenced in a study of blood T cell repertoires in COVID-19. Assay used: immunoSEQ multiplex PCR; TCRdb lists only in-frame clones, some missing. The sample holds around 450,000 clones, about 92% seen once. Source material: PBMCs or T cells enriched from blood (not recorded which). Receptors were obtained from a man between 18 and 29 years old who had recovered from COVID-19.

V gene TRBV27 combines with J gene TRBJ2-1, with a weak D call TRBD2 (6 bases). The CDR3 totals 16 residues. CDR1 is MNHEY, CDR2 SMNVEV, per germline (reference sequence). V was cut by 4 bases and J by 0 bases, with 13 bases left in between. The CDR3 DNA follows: TGTGCCAGCAGTTCCGGACTACCAAGCTCCTACAATGAGCAGTTCTTC. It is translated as CASSSGLPSSYNEQFF.

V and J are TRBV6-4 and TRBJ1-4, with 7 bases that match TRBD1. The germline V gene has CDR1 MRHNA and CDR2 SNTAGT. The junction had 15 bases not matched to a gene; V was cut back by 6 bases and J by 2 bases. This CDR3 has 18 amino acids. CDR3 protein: CASSLRDSQGVTNEKLFF. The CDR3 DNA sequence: TGTGCCAGCAGCCTCCGGGACAGCCAAGGGGTCACTAATGAAAAACTGTTTTTT.

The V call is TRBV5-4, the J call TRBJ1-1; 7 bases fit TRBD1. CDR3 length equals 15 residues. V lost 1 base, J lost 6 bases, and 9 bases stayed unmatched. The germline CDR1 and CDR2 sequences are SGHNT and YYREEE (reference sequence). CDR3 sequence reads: CASSLPTGTAAEAFF. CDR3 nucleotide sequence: TGTGCCAGCAGCTTGCCCACCGGGACAGCGGCTGAAGCTTTCTTT.

Here the CDR3 DNA reads TGTGCCAGCAGCTCAAGACAGGCTCGAGAGCAGTACTTC. Amino acid sequence: CASSSRQAREQYF. V is TRBV7-6 and J is TRBJ2-7; D perhaps matches TRBD1 (6 bases). The CDR3 length is 13 residues. The ends were cut back, 4 bases at V and 7 bases at J, with 14 bases in the middle. Germline V gene sequence: CDR1 SGHVS, CDR2 FNYEAQ.

CDR3: CASSEPLQETQYF. Here the CDR3 DNA reads TGTGCCAGCAGTGAACCACTACAAGAGACCCAGTACTTC. The chain combines TRBV6-1 with TRBJ2-5, with unresolved D. The germline gives CDR1 MNHNS, CDR2 SASEGT. This CDR3 is 13 amino acids long. V dropped 2 bases and J dropped 2 bases, with 6 bases sitting between them.

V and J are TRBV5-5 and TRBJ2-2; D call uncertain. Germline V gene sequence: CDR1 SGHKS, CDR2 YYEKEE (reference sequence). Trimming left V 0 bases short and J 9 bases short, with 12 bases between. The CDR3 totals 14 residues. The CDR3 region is CASSLGASRWELFF. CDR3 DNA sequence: TGTGCCAGCAGCTTGGGGGCCAGCAGGTGGGAGCTGTTTTTT.

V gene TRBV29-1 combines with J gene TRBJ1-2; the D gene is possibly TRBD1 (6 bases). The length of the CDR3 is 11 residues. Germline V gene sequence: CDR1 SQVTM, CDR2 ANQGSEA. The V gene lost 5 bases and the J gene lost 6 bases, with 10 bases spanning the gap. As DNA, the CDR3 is TGCAGCGTTACCCCAGGGGATGGCTACACCTTC. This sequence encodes CSVTPGDGYTF.

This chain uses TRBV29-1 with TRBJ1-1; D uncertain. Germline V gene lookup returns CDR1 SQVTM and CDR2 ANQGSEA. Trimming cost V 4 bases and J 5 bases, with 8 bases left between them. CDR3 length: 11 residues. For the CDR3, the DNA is TGCAGCGTTGCTGATCGGACTGAAGCTTTCTTT. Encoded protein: CSVADRTEAFF.

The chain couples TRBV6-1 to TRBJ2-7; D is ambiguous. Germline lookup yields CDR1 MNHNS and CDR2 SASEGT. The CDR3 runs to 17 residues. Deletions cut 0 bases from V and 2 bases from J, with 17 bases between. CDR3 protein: CASSEARLAQATYEQYF. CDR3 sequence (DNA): TGTGCCAGCAGTGAAGCGCGTCTCGCTCAGGCAACCTACGAGCAGTACTTC.

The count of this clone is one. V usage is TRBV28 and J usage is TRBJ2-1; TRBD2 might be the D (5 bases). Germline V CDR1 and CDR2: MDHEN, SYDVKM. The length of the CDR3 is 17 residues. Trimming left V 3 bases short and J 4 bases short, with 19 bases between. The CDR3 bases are TGTGCCAGCAGTTTCCCCGGCGGGCAGAAACTATACAATGAGCAGTTCTTC. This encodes CASSFPGGQKLYNEQFF.

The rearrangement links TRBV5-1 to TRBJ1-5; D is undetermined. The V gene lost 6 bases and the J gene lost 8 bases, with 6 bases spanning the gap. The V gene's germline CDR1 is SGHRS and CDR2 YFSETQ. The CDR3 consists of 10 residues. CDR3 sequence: CASTFKPQHF. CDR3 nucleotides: TGCGCCAGCACCTTTAAGCCCCAGCATTTT.

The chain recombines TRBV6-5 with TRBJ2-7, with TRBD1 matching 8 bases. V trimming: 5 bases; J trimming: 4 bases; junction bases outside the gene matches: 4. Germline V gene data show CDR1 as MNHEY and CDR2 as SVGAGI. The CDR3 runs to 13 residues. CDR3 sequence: CASSPRTGYEQYF. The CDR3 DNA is TGTGCCAGCAGTCCGCGGACAGGGTACGAGCAGTACTTC.

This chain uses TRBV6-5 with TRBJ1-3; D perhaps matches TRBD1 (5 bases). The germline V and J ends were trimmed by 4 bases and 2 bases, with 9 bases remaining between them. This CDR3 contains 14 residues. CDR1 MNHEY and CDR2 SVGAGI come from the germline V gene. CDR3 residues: CASSSGITGNTIYF. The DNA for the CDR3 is TGTGCCAGCAGTTCAGGGATTACTGGAAACACCATATATTTT.

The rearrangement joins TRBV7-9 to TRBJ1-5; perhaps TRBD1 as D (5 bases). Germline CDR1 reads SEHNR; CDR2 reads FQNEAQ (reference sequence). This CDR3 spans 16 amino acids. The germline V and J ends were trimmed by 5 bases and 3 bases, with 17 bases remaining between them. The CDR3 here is CASSTRQMSLNQPQHF. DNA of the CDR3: TGTGCCAGCAGCACCCGACAGATGTCGCTCAATCAGCCCCAGCATTTT.

The CDR3 sequence is CASGQGFNTEAFF. As DNA, the CDR3 is TGTGCCAGCGGCCAGGGGTTCAACACTGAAGCTTTCTTT. This chain joins TRBV9 and TRBJ1-1; TRBD1 might be the D (6 bases). The germline V gene has CDR1 SGDLS and CDR2 YYNGEE. The CDR3 consists of 13 residues. Trimming took off 7 bases at V and 2 bases at J, with 12 bases between the two ends.

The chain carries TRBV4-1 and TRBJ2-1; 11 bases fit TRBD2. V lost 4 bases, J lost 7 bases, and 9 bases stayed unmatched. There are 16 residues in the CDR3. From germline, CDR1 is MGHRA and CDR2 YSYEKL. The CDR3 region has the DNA TGCGCCAGCAGCCCCCGGGGGACTAGCGGATCTAATGAGCAGTTCTTC. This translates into CASSPRGTSGSNEQFF.

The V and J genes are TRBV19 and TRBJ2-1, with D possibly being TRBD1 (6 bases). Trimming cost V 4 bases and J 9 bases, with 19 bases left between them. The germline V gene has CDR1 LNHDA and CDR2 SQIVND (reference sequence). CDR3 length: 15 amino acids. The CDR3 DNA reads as TGTGCCAGTAGTAGTCTCGGACAGTCCGTTGGTGAGCAGTTCTTC. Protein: CASSSLGQSVGEQFF.

CDR3 coding DNA: TGCGCCAGCAGCTTGGGCGGGCGTATCTTTAATGAAAAACTGTTTTTT. This translates into CASSLGGRIFNEKLFF. This chain links TRBV5-1 with TRBJ1-4; D uncertain. Germline V lookup: CDR1 SGHRS, CDR2 YFSETQ. The CDR3 sequence is 16 residues long. Trimming took off 0 bases at V and 4 bases at J, with 13 bases between the two ends.

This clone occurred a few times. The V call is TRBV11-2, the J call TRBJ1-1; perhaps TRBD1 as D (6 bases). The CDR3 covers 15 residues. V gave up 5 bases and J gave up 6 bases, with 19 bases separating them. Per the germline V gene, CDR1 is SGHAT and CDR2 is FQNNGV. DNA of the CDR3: TGTGCCAGCAGCATAAGGACAGCATCAAACGCTGAAGCTTTCTTT. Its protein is CASSIRTASNAEAFF.

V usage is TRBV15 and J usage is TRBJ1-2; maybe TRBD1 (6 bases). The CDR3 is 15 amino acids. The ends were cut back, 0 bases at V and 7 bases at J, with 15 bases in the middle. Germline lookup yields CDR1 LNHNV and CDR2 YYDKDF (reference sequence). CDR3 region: CATSRDPGGRGGYTF. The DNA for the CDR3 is TGTGCCACCAGCAGAGATCCCGGGGGGCGGGGTGGCTACACCTTC.

CDR3 nucleotide sequence: TGTGCCACCGGTAGCGGGAGAAGGAGCGAGCAGTACTTC. Its protein is CATGSGRRSEQYF. The rearrangement links TRBV27 to TRBJ2-7; 9 nucleotides match TRBD2. CDR1 MNHEY and CDR2 SMNVEV come from the germline V gene (reference sequence). The V segment lost 10 bases and the J segment 6 bases; nucleotides outside the gene matches: 10. The CDR3 length is 13 residues.

The CDR3 here is CASSGPASGNTIYF. The CDR3 coding sequence is TGTGCCAGCAGCGGGCCGGCCTCTGGAAACACCATATATTTT. J is TRBJ1-3 and V is TRBV5-4; D gene uncertain. CDR3 length: 14 amino acids. Germline lookup yields CDR1 SGHNT and CDR2 YYREEE (reference sequence). Trimming removed 4 bases at V and 0 bases at J, with 8 bases between.

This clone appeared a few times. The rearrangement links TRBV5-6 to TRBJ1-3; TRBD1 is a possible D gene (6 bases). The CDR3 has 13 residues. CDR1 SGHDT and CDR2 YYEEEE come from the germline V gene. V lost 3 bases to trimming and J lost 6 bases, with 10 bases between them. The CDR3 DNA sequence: TGTGCCAGCAGCTCCGGGACACTAAACACCATATATTTT. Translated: CASSSGTLNTIYF. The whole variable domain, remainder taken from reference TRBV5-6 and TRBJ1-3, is DAGVTQSPTHLIKTRGQQVTLRCSPKSGHDTVSWYQQALGQGPQFIFQYYEEEERQRGNFPDRFSGHQFPNYSSELNVNALLLGDSALYLCASSSGTLNTIYFGEGSWLTVV.

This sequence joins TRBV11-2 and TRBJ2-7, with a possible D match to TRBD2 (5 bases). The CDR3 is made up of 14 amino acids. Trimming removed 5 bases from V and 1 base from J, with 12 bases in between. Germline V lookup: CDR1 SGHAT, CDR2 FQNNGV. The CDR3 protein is CASSRTRESYEQYF. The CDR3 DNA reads TGTGCCAGCAGCCGTACTAGGGAGTCCTACGAGCAGTACTTC.

The CDR3, as DNA: TGTGCCAGCAGACAGACAGGGGGCAATGTCTATGGCTACACCTTC. Translating gives CASRQTGGNVYGYTF. V is TRBV5-6 and J is TRBJ1-2; 10 bases match TRBD1. After removal of 5 bases from V and 4 bases from J, the junction contained 8 bases not matched to a gene. The germline V gene encodes CDR1 SGHDT and CDR2 YYEEEE. The CDR3 is made up of 15 amino acids.

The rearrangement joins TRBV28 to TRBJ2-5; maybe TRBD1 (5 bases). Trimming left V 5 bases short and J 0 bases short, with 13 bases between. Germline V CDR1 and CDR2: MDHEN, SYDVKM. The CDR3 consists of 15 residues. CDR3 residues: CASSATTEYQETQYF. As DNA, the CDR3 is TGTGCCAGCAGTGCAACGACAGAGTACCAAGAGACCCAGTACTTC.

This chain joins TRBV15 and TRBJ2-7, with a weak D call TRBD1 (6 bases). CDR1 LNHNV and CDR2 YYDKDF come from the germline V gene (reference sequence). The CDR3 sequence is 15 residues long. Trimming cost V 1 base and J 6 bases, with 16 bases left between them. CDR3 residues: CATSRVRQAAAEQYF. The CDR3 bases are TGTGCCACCAGCAGAGTGCGACAGGCCGCTGCCGAGCAGTACTTC.

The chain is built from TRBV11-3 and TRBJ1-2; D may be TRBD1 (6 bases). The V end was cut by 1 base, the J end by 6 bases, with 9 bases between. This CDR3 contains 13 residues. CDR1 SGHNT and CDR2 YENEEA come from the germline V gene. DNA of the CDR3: TGTGCCAGCAGCTTAGGACAGGCGCATGGCTACACCTTC. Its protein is CASSLGQAHGYTF.